This TCR beta chain was obtained from a study of blood T cell repertoires in COVID-19. Overall study: Researchers got acute and convalescent COVID-19 samples from the United States, Italy and Spain. PBMCs, B-cell-depleted T cells, or T cells provided the cDNA or gDNA that made up the material.

Trimming stripped 6 bases from V and 4 bases from J, with 16 bases between. Germline CDR1 and CDR2: SGHNT and YENEEA. The CDR3 consists of 14 residues. Authors' methods: Estimation of nucleated cell counts relied on the amplification of reference gene primers. Some clones are missing from TCRdb's copy, which holds only in-frame ones; the method was immunoSEQ multiplex PCR. Clone size and V and J calls were adopted from that table, with D and trimming inferred from the DNA. The sample gives roughly 83,000 clones, around 88% of which show up once; around 7.8% is in the top ten. The TCR was taken from a man over 45 with active COVID-19. V and J are TRBV11-3 and TRBJ2-7, with D possibly TRBD1 on 6 matching bases. Sequenced sample: peripheral blood. CDR3 protein: CASSRAGTSYEQYF. CDR3 bases: TGTGCCAGCAGTCGAGCCGGGACATCGTACGAGCAGTACTTC.